The 30 T cell receptor beta chains below were found in one sample sequenced in a study of blood T cell repertoires in COVID-19 (dated by TCRdb to 2020 to 2022). Receptor amplification or capture employed the immunoSEQ multiplex PCR assay. Entries here come from immuneACCESS through TCRdb and include only in-frame sequences with V and J called. Some clones fail to appear in such tables; in the studies checked, an unresolved V gene covers under half of the shortfall, and the cause of the remainder is unknown. The sample profile shows approximately 90,000 clones; approximately 86% of them were found once. In total, the top ten clones hold roughly 6.5% of the sample. The sequencing sample was made of peripheral blood. The receptors were gathered from a man in his 60s with acute or convalescent COVID-19.

V is TRBV30 and J is TRBJ2-2; D gene ambiguous. Germline CDR1 and CDR2: GTSNPN and SVGIG (reference sequence). Trimming left V 6 bases short and J 0 bases short, with 11 bases between. The CDR3 has 14 residues. The CDR3 here is CACTDIANTGELFF. The CDR3 DNA follows: TGTGCCTGTACCGACATCGCGAACACCGGGGAGCTGTTTTTT.

The chain carries TRBV29-1 and TRBJ1-1, with 8 bases aligning to TRBD1. The trim removed 7 bases at V and 4 bases at J, leaving 8 bases unmatched. The CDR3 is 13 amino acids. Germline values: CDR1 SQVTM, CDR2 ANQGSEA. The CDR3 reads CSARTGWGTEAFF. The DNA for the CDR3 is TGCAGCGCCCGGACAGGGTGGGGCACTGAAGCTTTCTTT.

The chain recombines TRBV12-3 or TRBV12-4 with TRBJ2-7; D might be TRBD1 (6 bases). The CDR3 is 11 residues long. The CDR3 protein is CAVGTYYEQYF. CDR3 nucleotides: TGTGCAGTCGGGACATACTACGAGCAGTACTTC.

This chain links TRBV27 with TRBJ2-1; 11 nucleotides match TRBD1. The ends lost 4 bases at V and 4 bases at J; junction bases unmatched: 6. This CDR3 is built from 16 residues. CDR1 MNHEY and CDR2 SMNVEV come from the germline V gene (reference sequence). In DNA form, the CDR3 reads TGTGCCAGCAGTTCGAGGGACAGGGGGGCGTACAATGAGCAGTTCTTC. Translation gives CASSSRDRGAYNEQFF.

This chain uses TRBV2 with TRBJ2-7; 13 nucleotides line up with TRBD2. This CDR3 region has 16 residues. Germline V gene data show CDR1 as SNHLY and CDR2 as FYNNEI. With 7 bases clipped from V and 2 bases from J, the junction kept 8 bases outside the gene matches. The CDR3 bases are TGTGCCAGCAATCGACTAGCGGGAGGACTACCCTACGAGCAGTACTTC. Protein: CASNRLAGGLPYEQYF. Full variable domain (missing parts from reference TRBV2 and TRBJ2-7): EPEVTQTPSHQVTQMGQEVILRCVPISNHLYFYWYRQILGQKVEFLVSFYNNEISEKSEIFDDQFSVERPDGSNFTLKIRSTKLEDSAMYFCASNRLAGGLPYEQYFGPGTRLTVT.

V and J are TRBV7-8 and TRBJ2-5; 8 bases are shared with TRBD1. V gave up 6 bases and J gave up 1 base; unmatched junction bases: 4. Germline CDR1 SGHVS, CDR2 FQNEAQ. The CDR3 runs 14 residues. The CDR3 loop is CASSRQGLQETQYF. The CDR3 bases are TGTGCCAGCAGTCGACAGGGGCTCCAAGAGACCCAGTACTTC.

The rearrangement joins TRBV30 to TRBJ2-5; D remains ambiguous. Between the trimmed V and J ends, which lost 4 bases and 5 bases, there was a span of 20 bases. CDR3 length: 15 residues. Looked up from germline, CDR1 is GTSNPN and CDR2 is SVGIG (reference sequence). The CDR3 nucleotides are TGTGCCTGGACCAACCGGCGGTCAGAGTTGGAGACCCAGTACTTC. Encoded protein: CAWTNRRSELETQYF.

J is TRBJ1-2 and V is TRBV7-2, with 7 bases fitting TRBD1. The CDR3 contains 15 residues. Germline V gene sequence: CDR1 SGHTA, CDR2 FQGNSA. With V trimmed by 5 bases and J by 0 bases, 6 bases remained unmatched. The DNA of the CDR3 is TGTGCCAGCAGCGGACCAGGGGGATCTAACTATGGCTACACCTTC. It specifies CASSGPGGSNYGYTF.

This chain links TRBV6-5 with TRBJ1-2, with TRBD1 matching over 8 bases. Germline V gives CDR1 MNHEY, CDR2 SVGAGI. CDR3 length equals 14 residues. With V trimmed by 4 bases and J by 2 bases, 3 bases remained unmatched. The CDR3 loop reads CASSSGTGNYGYTF. The DNA for the CDR3 is TGTGCCAGCAGTTCCGGGACAGGAAACTATGGCTACACCTTC.

This chain uses TRBV29-1 with TRBJ2-5; 7 nucleotides agree with TRBD1. The CDR3 is 14 amino acids. Germline values: CDR1 SQVTM, CDR2 ANQGSEA. J was trimmed by 5 bases and V by 7 bases; bases with no gene match: 13. The CDR3, as DNA: TGCAGCGGAACCCTGGGACAGAACTTCGAGACCCAGTACTTC. Amino acids: CSGTLGQNFETQYF. The whole variable domain, filled in from reference TRBV29-1 and TRBJ2-5, reads SAVISQKPSRDICQRGTSLTIQCQVDSQVTMMFWYRQQPGQSLTLIATANQGSEATYESGFVIDKFPISRPNLTFSTLTVSNMSPEDSSIYLCSGTLGQNFETQYFGPGTRLLVL.

This clone has just a few counts. V usage is TRBV2 and J usage is TRBJ2-1, with a possible D match to TRBD1 (5 bases). The germline CDR1 and CDR2 sequences are SNHLY and FYNNEI. Trimming took 4 bases from V and 3 from J, leaving 10 bases between them. The CDR3 totals 14 residues. The CDR3 loop reads CASSGQIDYNEQFF. CDR3 coding DNA: TGTGCCAGCAGTGGACAGATAGACTACAATGAGCAGTTCTTC.

The table lists this clone with a few counts. The CDR3 coding sequence is TGTGCCAGCAGCTTTAGTCAGCCCGGGACTAGCGGGGGTAACACCGGGGAGCTGTTTTTT. Protein sequence: CASSFSQPGTSGGNTGELFF. The chain carries TRBV7-8 and TRBJ2-2, with TRBD2 identical over 14 bases. CDR1 and CDR2 from the germline V gene are SGHVS and FQNEAQ. V gave up 3 bases and J gave up 2 bases; unmatched junction bases: 11. The CDR3 spans 20 residues.

V and J are TRBV5-4 and TRBJ2-4; the D gene is possibly TRBD2 (5 bases). The CDR3 length is 13 residues. Germline values: CDR1 SGHNT, CDR2 YYREEE (reference sequence). The V end lost 0 bases, the J end lost 4 bases, and 5 bases lay between the germline ends. The CDR3 sequence is CASSLERKNIQYF. In DNA, the CDR3 is TGTGCCAGCAGCTTGGAGCGGAAAAACATTCAGTACTTC. Complete variable domain (other parts from reference TRBV5-4 and TRBJ2-4): ETGVTQSPTHLIKTRGQQVTLRCSSQSGHNTVSWYQQALGQGPQFIFQYYREEENGRGNFPPRFSGLQFPNYSSELNVNALELDDSALYLCASSLERKNIQYFGAGTRLSVL.

V usage is TRBV2 and J usage is TRBJ1-2; D may be TRBD1 (6 bases). The CDR3 contains 12 residues. CDR1 and CDR2 from the germline V gene are SNHLY and FYNNEI. The DNA of the CDR3 is TGTGACAACAGGGCGGCTAACTATGGCTACACCTTC. This encodes CDNRAANYGYTF.

The J gene is TRBJ2-5, the V gene TRBV27; TRBD2 matches at 8 bases. The CDR3 covers 14 residues. Germline CDR1 and CDR2: MNHEY and SMNVEV (reference sequence). V was pared by 5 bases and J by 5 bases, with 7 bases of the junction left unmatched. The CDR3 loop reads CASSVAGLGETQYF. The CDR3 DNA is TGTGCCAGCAGTGTAGCGGGACTAGGGGAGACCCAGTACTTC.

The chain has TRBV6-6 and TRBJ1-4; 7 bases line up with TRBD1. Per germline, CDR1 MNHNY and CDR2 SVGAGI (reference sequence). The CDR3 is made up of 13 amino acids. With V trimmed by 4 bases and J by 8 bases, 4 bases remained unmatched. CDR3 region: CASSLGGQEKLFF. In nucleotides, the CDR3 is TGTGCCAGCAGTTTAGGGGGCCAAGAAAAACTGTTTTTT.

In DNA, the CDR3 is TGTGCCAGCAGTTCTTTCACTGAAGCTTTCTTT. Its protein is CASSSFTEAFF. The V gene is TRBV6-2 or TRBV6-3, the J gene TRBJ1-1, with no clear D. The germline CDR1 and CDR2 sequences are MNHEY and SVGEGT. The CDR3 has 11 residues. Trimming stripped 4 bases from V and 4 bases from J, with 4 bases between.

The chain links TRBV5-1 to TRBJ2-6; D is unclear. Between the trimmed V and J ends, which lost 2 bases and 4 bases, there was a span of 10 bases. The CDR3 has 15 amino acids. Germline assignment: CDR1 SGHRS and CDR2 YFSETQ. CDR3 amino acids: CASSFTRLGANVLTF. For the CDR3, the DNA is TGCGCCAGCAGCTTTACACGCCTCGGGGCCAACGTCCTGACTTTC.

The V call is TRBV5-4, the J call TRBJ2-3; D remains unclear. V was pared by 4 bases and J by 2 bases, with 5 bases between. In germline, CDR1 is SGHNT, CDR2 YYREEE (reference sequence). The CDR3 has 12 amino acids. Here the CDR3 reads CASSIDTDTQYF. DNA for the CDR3: TGTGCCAGCAGCATAGACACAGATACGCAGTATTTT.

The J gene is TRBJ1-3, the V gene TRBV5-1, with a possible D match to TRBD1 (6 bases). Per germline, CDR1 SGHRS and CDR2 YFSETQ. The CDR3 runs 16 residues. V was cut by 2 bases and J by 1 base, with 13 bases left in between. In nucleotides, the CDR3 is TGCGCCAGCAGCTTAACCGGGACACTTTCTGGAAACACCATATATTTT. It yields the protein CASSLTGTLSGNTIYF.

This clone was seen a few times. The DNA for the CDR3 is TGTGCCAGCAGCCCTGGACAGGGAAGCTACCAGCCCCAGCATTTT. As protein: CASSPGQGSYQPQHF. The V call is TRBV7-8, the J call TRBJ1-5, with TRBD1 matching over 8 bases. This CDR3 has 15 amino acids. CDR1 and CDR2 from the germline V gene are SGHVS and FQNEAQ. After removal of 5 bases from V and 7 bases from J, the junction contained 10 bases not matched to a gene. The variable domain in full, with the rest retrieved from reference TRBV7-8 and TRBJ1-5, is GAGVSQSPRYKVAKRGQDVALRCDPISGHVSLFWYQQALGQGPEFLTYFQNEAQLDKSGLPSDRFFAERPEGSVSTLKIQRTQQEDSAVYLCASSPGQGSYQPQHFGDGTRLSIL.

V gene TRBV6-6 combines with J gene TRBJ2-7; tentative D call: TRBD1 (6 bases). CDR1 and CDR2 (germline): MNHNY, SVGAGI (reference sequence). Trimming removed 5 bases from V and 2 bases from J, with 31 bases in between. CDR3 size: 20 residues. This chain's CDR3 is CASSQTGSRQDTIRAYEQYF. The CDR3 DNA follows: TGTGCCAGCAGTCAAACCGGTTCGCGACAGGATACGATTCGAGCCTACGAGCAGTACTTC.

This sequence joins TRBV12-3 or TRBV12-4 and TRBJ1-1; 7 bases line up with TRBD1. The CDR3 spans 13 residues. The V segment lost 3 bases and the J segment 10 bases; nucleotides outside the gene matches: 8. The CDR3 is CASSFTRPGGAFF. CDR3 DNA: TGTGCCAGCAGTTTTACCAGGCCAGGGGGAGCTTTCTTT.

This sequence joins TRBV7-2 and TRBJ2-7; 7 nucleotides align to TRBD2. This CDR3 spans 19 amino acids. CDR1 SGHTA and CDR2 FQGNSA come from the germline V gene. The V and J ends lost 2 bases and 1 base, in that order; junction bases with no gene match: 17. The CDR3 sequence: CASSLWFLGEGLGSYEQYF. The CDR3 DNA is TGTGCCAGCAGCTTATGGTTCTTGGGGGAGGGCCTTGGGTCCTACGAGCAGTACTTC.

This clone appeared once. The chain is built from TRBV7-3 and TRBJ2-1; D call uncertain. CDR1 is SGHTA and CDR2 is FQGTGA in the germline V gene. This CDR3 comprises 15 residues. Trimming took 3 bases from V and 0 from J, leaving 9 bases between them. The CDR3 sequence is CASSFLRGSYNEQFF. The CDR3 DNA sequence: TGTGCCAGCAGCTTCCTACGAGGCTCCTACAATGAGCAGTTCTTC. Variable domain in full (rest from reference TRBV7-3 and TRBJ2-1): GAGVSQTPSNKVTEKGKYVELRCDPISGHTALYWYRQSLGQGPEFLIYFQGTGAADDSGLPNDRFFAVRPEGSVSTLKIQRTERGDSAVYLCASSFLRGSYNEQFFGPGTRLTVL.

The gene calls are TRBV5-1 and TRBJ1-4, with TRBD1 as a possible D gene (5 bases). This CDR3 comprises 15 residues. Trimming pared 4 bases from V and 0 bases from J, leaving 10 bases between. CDR1 and CDR2 (germline): SGHRS, YFSETQ. In DNA form, the CDR3 reads TGCGCCAGCAGCAGCGGGGGAGCAACTAATGAAAAACTGTTTTTT. Protein: CASSSGGATNEKLFF.

The chain joins TRBV5-1 to TRBJ1-1; D remains unclear. This CDR3 is 14 amino acids long. Germline CDR1 SGHRS, CDR2 YFSETQ. The V and J ends lost 0 bases and 0 bases respectively, with 6 bases between them. CDR3 bases: TGCGCCAGCAGCTTGGCAAGCTTGAACACTGAAGCTTTCTTT. Amino acid sequence: CASSLASLNTEAFF.

This clone was counted a few times. The CDR3 loop is CASSLAPDQPQHF. For the CDR3, the DNA is TGCGCCAGCAGCTTGGCCCCTGATCAGCCCCAGCATTTT. The V and J genes are TRBV5-1 and TRBJ1-5, with D hard to call. The CDR3 sequence is 13 residues long. The V gene's germline CDR1 is SGHRS and CDR2 YFSETQ. V lost 0 bases and J 5 bases, leaving 6 bases between the germline ends. Full variable domain (missing parts from reference TRBV5-1 and TRBJ1-5): KAGVTQTPRYLIKTRGQQVTLSCSPISGHRSVSWYQQTPGQGLQFLFEYFSETQRNKGNFPGRFSGRQFSNSRSEMNVSTLELGDSALYLCASSLAPDQPQHFGDGTRLSIL.

The J gene is TRBJ1-2, the V gene TRBV13; D is undetermined. The CDR3 is made up of 15 amino acids. V was pared by 1 base and J by 4 bases, with 13 bases between. CDR1 PRHDT and CDR2 FYEKMQ come from the germline V gene (reference sequence). The CDR3 nucleotides read TGTGCCAGCAGCTTAGAAGGAGGCAGCTCCTATGGCTACACCTTC. Protein product: CASSLEGGSSYGYTF.

This CDR3 is CAWSFGGYEQYF. The CDR3 DNA follows: TGTGCCTGGTCCTTCGGCGGCTACGAGCAGTACTTC. V usage is TRBV30 and J usage is TRBJ2-7; D ambiguous. The CDR3 is 12 residues long. The V gene's germline CDR1 is GTSNPN and CDR2 SVGIG (reference sequence). Trimming shortened V by 5 bases and J by 3 bases, and 11 bases separated the two germline ends.